The 24 T cell receptor beta chains below come from one sample, sequenced in a study of cytomegalovirus exposure and HLA in healthy donors. Generated by immunoSEQ multiplex PCR, the TCRdb table keeps only in-frame clones and is missing some. The sample carries about 58,000 clones, roughly 90% recorded once. The specimen sequenced was PBMCs. All receptors come from a man between 18 and 29 years old in good health and CMV-seronegative.

The chain joins TRBV7-2 to TRBJ2-3, with 15 bases that match TRBD2. The CDR3 length is 18 residues. Unmatched junction bases numbered 7, after V lost 5 bases and J lost 1 base. Looked up from germline, CDR1 is SGHTA and CDR2 is FQGNSA. CDR3 in amino acids: CASSGGTSGRWGTDTQYF. The CDR3 DNA is TGTGCCAGCAGCGGCGGGACTAGCGGGAGGTGGGGCACAGATACGCAGTATTTT.

This clone was detected only a few times. The V gene is TRBV7-8, the J gene TRBJ2-7, with a possible D match to TRBD1 (6 bases). The CDR3 consists of 14 residues. CDR1 is SGHVS and CDR2 is FQNEAQ in the germline V gene. With 1 base removed from V and 3 bases from J, the gap between germline ends came to 10 bases. The CDR3 sequence is CASSLGGHFYEQYF. CDR3 coding DNA: TGTGCCAGCAGCTTAGGGGGACACTTCTACGAGCAGTACTTC.

The chain joins TRBV5-6 to TRBJ2-2; TRBD2 might be the D (6 bases). The germline V gene encodes CDR1 SGHDT and CDR2 YYEEEE. This CDR3 comprises 12 residues. The V end lost 4 bases, the J end lost 5 bases, and 6 bases lay between the germline ends. The CDR3 reads CASSRGTGELFF. The CDR3 nucleotides read TGTGCCAGCAGCCGGGGGACCGGGGAGCTGTTTTTT.

The chain uses TRBV2 and TRBJ2-6; D is unresolved. The CDR3 spans 16 residues. In germline, CDR1 is SNHLY, CDR2 FYNNEI. V lost 3 bases, J lost 0 bases, and 9 bases lay in between. Here the CDR3 reads CASSDMESSGANVLTF. CDR3 sequence (DNA): TGTGCCAGCAGTGATATGGAGAGCTCTGGGGCCAACGTCCTGACTTTC.

V and J are TRBV7-6 and TRBJ2-1, with D maybe TRBD2 (6 bases). The CDR3 has 17 residues. Germline CDR1 is SGHVS and CDR2 is FNYEAQ. Trimming stripped 5 bases from V and 0 bases from J, with 17 bases between. The CDR3 loop is CASSLLASAYSYNEQFF. CDR3 DNA sequence: TGTGCCAGCAGCCTTCTAGCGTCAGCTTACTCCTACAATGAGCAGTTCTTC.

The V and J genes are TRBV7-9 and TRBJ2-2; no clear D gene. CDR3 length: 14 residues. Germline-derived CDR1 and CDR2 are SEHNR and FQNEAQ (reference sequence). Trimming removed 4 bases at V and 1 base at J, with 7 bases between. The CDR3 coding sequence is TGTGCCAGCAGCTCCCTACGGAACACCGGGGAGCTGTTTTTT. Its protein product is CASSSLRNTGELFF.

In its sample, this clone was seen once. The V and J genes are TRBV18 and TRBJ2-5; D perhaps matches TRBD2 (5 bases). The CDR3 runs 13 residues. Germline CDR1 is KGHSH and CDR2 is LQKENI. Trimming cost V 3 bases and J 1 base, with 6 bases left between them. CDR3 residues: CASSPRVQETQYF. The CDR3 nucleotides read TGTGCCAGCTCACCGAGGGTCCAAGAGACCCAGTACTTC.

The rearrangement uses TRBV6-1 and TRBJ1-2, with 8 bases that match TRBD1. J lost 5 bases, V lost 5 bases, and 10 bases had no gene match. Germline lookup yields CDR1 MNHNS and CDR2 SASEGT. CDR3 size: 15 residues. The CDR3 loop reads CASSPRGTGTYGYTF. The CDR3 bases are TGTGCCAGCAGTCCCCGGGGGACAGGAACTTATGGCTACACCTTC.

The chain is built from TRBV19 and TRBJ2-1, with D tentatively TRBD1 (6 bases). CDR1 and CDR2 (germline): LNHDA, SQIVND (reference sequence). This CDR3 has 13 residues. The V end was cut by 5 bases, the J end by 15 bases, with 20 bases between. CDR3 amino acids: CASSPVSGGLTFF. For the CDR3, the DNA is TGTGCCAGTAGTCCCGTTAGTGGGGGCCTGACGTTCTTC.

V usage is TRBV5-6 and J usage is TRBJ1-1; D unclear. The CDR3 loop spans 14 amino acids. Germline loops: CDR1 SGHDT, CDR2 YYEEEE. The V end lost 4 bases, the J end lost 4 bases, and 14 bases lay between the germline ends. In DNA form, the CDR3 reads TGTGCCAGCAGCCCAACAGCCATTGTCACTGAAGCTTTCTTT. This encodes CASSPTAIVTEAFF.

This clone came up once. The rearrangement uses TRBV5-1 and TRBJ1-2; a weak D match, TRBD1 (5 bases). Trimming shortened V by 4 bases and J by 0 bases, and 16 bases separated the two germline ends. Looked up from germline, CDR1 is SGHRS and CDR2 is YFSETQ. This CDR3 contains 16 residues. The CDR3 nucleotides read TGCGCCAGCAGCGACCCAGGAGGGGCAGCTAACTATGGCTACACCTTC. This encodes CASSDPGGAANYGYTF.

The chain uses TRBV14 and TRBJ2-3; the D gene is possibly TRBD2 (6 bases). This CDR3 has 15 amino acids. The V gene lost 0 bases and the J gene lost 2 bases, with 9 bases spanning the gap. Germline loops: CDR1 SGHDN, CDR2 FVKESK. This chain's CDR3 is CASSQDGLFTDTQYF. CDR3 nucleotides: TGTGCCAGCAGCCAAGACGGACTATTCACAGATACGCAGTATTTT.

The chain combines TRBV6-6 with TRBJ2-3, with 12 bases fitting TRBD2. CDR1 and CDR2 from the germline V gene are MNHNY and SVGAGI (reference sequence). CDR3 size: 15 residues. The junction had 4 bases not matched to a gene; V was cut back by 7 bases and J by 2 bases. The CDR3 loop is CASTGLAGNTDTQYF. DNA of the CDR3: TGTGCCAGCACCGGACTAGCGGGAAACACAGATACGCAGTATTTT.

The chain is built from TRBV2 and TRBJ2-3, with 7 nucleotides matching TRBD2. The CDR3 length is 15 residues. Germline V lookup: CDR1 SNHLY, CDR2 FYNNEI. The junction had 6 bases not matched to a gene; V was cut back by 2 bases and J by 4 bases. The CDR3 loop is CASSELAGVADTQYF. The CDR3 region has the DNA TGTGCCAGCAGTGAATTGGCGGGAGTGGCAGATACGCAGTATTTT.

The genes are TRBV9 and TRBJ2-7; TRBD2 aligns across 8 bases. J was trimmed by 7 bases and V by 4 bases; bases with no gene match: 13. This CDR3 is built from 15 residues. Germline-derived CDR1 and CDR2 are SGDLS and YYNGEE. CDR3 sequence: CASSPGGTSLEEQYF. The CDR3 DNA reads as TGTGCCAGCAGCCCTGGGGGGACTAGTCTTGAAGAGCAGTACTTC.

This clone has only a few counts. Here the CDR3 DNA reads TGTGCCATCAGTGACGGTGCGGAGACCTACGAGCAGTACTTC. As protein: CAISDGAETYEQYF. The V gene is TRBV10-3, the J gene TRBJ2-7; D uncertain. Germline lookup yields CDR1 ENHRY and CDR2 SYGVKD. The ends were cut back, 3 bases at V and 2 bases at J, with 11 bases in the middle. This CDR3 has 14 amino acids.

This chain joins TRBV7-9 and TRBJ1-1; D unclear. The CDR3 spans 14 residues. V was shortened by 2 bases and J by 3 bases, with 10 bases between the two germline ends. Per germline, CDR1 SEHNR and CDR2 FQNEAQ (reference sequence). The CDR3 sequence: CASSLYGGDTEAFF. CDR3 nucleotides: TGTGCCAGCAGCTTATATGGCGGTGACACTGAAGCTTTCTTT.

V usage is TRBV10-3 and J usage is TRBJ2-7, with unresolved D. This CDR3 is 15 amino acids long. V was cut by 0 bases and J by 2 bases, with 11 bases left in between. Per germline, CDR1 ENHRY and CDR2 SYGVKD. CDR3 in amino acids: CAISESMGSPYEQYF. In DNA, the CDR3 is TGTGCCATCAGTGAGTCGATGGGCAGCCCCTACGAGCAGTACTTC.

CDR3 sequence reads: CASSAQRAEQYF. CDR3 in DNA: TGTGCCAGTAGTGCCCAGCGAGCCGAGCAGTACTTC. The J gene is TRBJ2-7, the V gene TRBV19; no definite D call. The V gene's germline CDR1 is LNHDA and CDR2 SQIVND (reference sequence). V lost 5 bases, J lost 6 bases, and 11 bases lay in between. This CDR3 spans 12 amino acids. The variable domain in full, with the rest retrieved from reference TRBV19 and TRBJ2-7, is DGGITQSPKYLFRKEGQNVTLSCEQNLNHDAMYWYRQDPGQGLRLIYYSQIVNDFQKGDIAEGYSVSREKKESFPLTVTSAQKNPTAFYLCASSAQRAEQYFGPGTRLTVT.

This clone was observed a few times. The V gene is TRBV21-1, the J gene TRBJ2-7; the table's D call, TRBD2, has no DNA check behind it. TRBV21-1 is designated a pseudogene. The CDR3 loop spans 16 amino acids. The CDR3 coding sequence is TGTGCCAGCAGCAAAGGTCTAAGCTCGAGCTCCTACGAGCAGTACTTC. Protein product: CASSKGLSSSSYEQYF.

This clone has only one observation. This chain connects TRBV7-9 to TRBJ1-1; D is perhaps TRBD1 (6 bases). The CDR3 runs to 15 residues. Trimming pared 8 bases from V and 6 bases from J, leaving 22 bases between. Germline lookup yields CDR1 SEHNR and CDR2 FQNEAQ (reference sequence). The CDR3 here is CASAGDGGRWAEAFF. Written as DNA, the CDR3 is TGTGCCAGCGCGGGTGACGGGGGGCGGTGGGCTGAAGCTTTCTTT.

The chain recombines TRBV5-1 with TRBJ2-2, with unresolved D. The V end lost 2 bases, the J end lost 1 base, and 9 bases lay between the germline ends. The CDR3 sequence is 15 residues long. Per germline, CDR1 SGHRS and CDR2 YFSETQ. CDR3 sequence reads: CASSFGVLNTGELFF. The CDR3 nucleotides read TGCGCCAGCAGCTTCGGAGTACTGAACACCGGGGAGCTGTTTTTT.

The V call is TRBV23-1, the J call TRBJ2-7, with 8 positions matching TRBD2. TRBV23-1 carries the ORF label, with uncertain function. This CDR3 has 14 amino acids. Germline trimming cut 10 bases from V and 4 bases from J; bases unmatched to any gene: 12. The CDR3 spells CATPLSGSGYEQYF. CDR3 sequence (DNA): TGCGCCACTCCGCTAAGCGGGAGTGGTTACGAGCAGTACTTC.

The CDR3 DNA sequence: TGTGCCAGCAGCTTAAGTGCGGGGAGTGTTCACGAGCAGTACTTC. It codes for CASSLSAGSVHEQYF. This chain links TRBV7-2 with TRBJ2-7; D possibly corresponds to TRBD2 (6 bases). Per the germline V gene, CDR1 is SGHTA and CDR2 is FQGNSA. Trimming stripped 2 bases from V and 5 bases from J, with 16 bases between. There are 15 residues in the CDR3. Variable domain in full (rest from reference TRBV7-2 and TRBJ2-7): GAGVSQSPSNKVTEKGKDVELRCDPISGHTALYWYRQSLGQGLEFLIYFQGNSAPDKSGLPSDRFSAERTGGSVSTLTIQRTQQEDSAVYLCASSLSAGSVHEQYFGPGTRLTVT.